This TCR beta chain emerged from a study of T cell responses to AZD1222 COVID-19 vaccine. Turning to this clone: The antigen remains unidentified.

TCRdb's copy holds only in-frame clones and misses some; the assay was immunoSEQ multiplex PCR. Of 100,000 or so clones in the sample, 87% were seen once. Study outcomes and limitations: A mostly white British donor set with more females was recruited, and clonal diversity was possibly underestimated. Compared with day 0, the breadth and depth of the Spike-specific TCR repertoire rose significantly after two doses of AZD1222.

Germline V gene lookup returns CDR1 MNHNY and CDR2 SVGAGI (reference sequence). This CDR3 has 13 amino acids. V was shortened by 6 bases and J by 0 bases, with 6 bases between the two germline ends. The starting material was peripheral blood, obtained 28 days after the second AZD1222 dose. This TCR came from an adult who received the AZD1222 COVID-19 vaccine. The gene calls are TRBV6-6 and TRBJ1-5; D is uncertain. The CDR3 DNA is TGTGCCAGCAGGGGCGATAGCAATCAGCCCCAGCATTTT. This sequence encodes CASRGDSNQPQHF.